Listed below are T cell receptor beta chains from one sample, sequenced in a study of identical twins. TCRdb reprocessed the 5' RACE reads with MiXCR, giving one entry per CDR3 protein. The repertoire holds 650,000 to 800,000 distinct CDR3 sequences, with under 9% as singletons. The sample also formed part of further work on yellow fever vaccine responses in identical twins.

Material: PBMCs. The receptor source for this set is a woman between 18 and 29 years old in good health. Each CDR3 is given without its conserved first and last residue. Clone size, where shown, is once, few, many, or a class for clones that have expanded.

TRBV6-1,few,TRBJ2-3,ASSEASGQGADTQY
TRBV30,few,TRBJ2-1,AWRAIRDEQF
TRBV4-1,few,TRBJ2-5,ASSGLGEETQY
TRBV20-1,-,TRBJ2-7,SARVASGSSYEQY
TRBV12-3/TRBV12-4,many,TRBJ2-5,ASSLRGGQETQY
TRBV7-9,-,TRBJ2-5,ASSLGVSLPETQY
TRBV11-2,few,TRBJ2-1,ASSYPGLVPF
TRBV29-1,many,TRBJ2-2,SVGQGPNTGELF
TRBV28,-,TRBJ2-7,ASSYRLREASYEQY
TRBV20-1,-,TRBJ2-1,SAMGTGSRSSYNEQF
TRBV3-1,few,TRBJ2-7,ASSQLEAYEQY
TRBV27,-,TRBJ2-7,ASSLIADSYEQY
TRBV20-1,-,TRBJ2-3,SAMGLAGRDTQY
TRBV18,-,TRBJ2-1,ASSPMGNEQF
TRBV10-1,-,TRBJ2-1,ASSYGLAGGINEQF
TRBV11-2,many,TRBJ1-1,ASSLPLYTEAF
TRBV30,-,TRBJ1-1,AWSGENTEAF
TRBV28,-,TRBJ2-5,ASSGTGGGLTQY
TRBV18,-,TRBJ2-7,ASSPLPGRGAEQY
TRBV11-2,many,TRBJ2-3,ASSLTHTDTQY
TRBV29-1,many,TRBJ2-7,SVVRGYSYEQY
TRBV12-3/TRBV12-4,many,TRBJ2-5,ASSEQGKSGETQY
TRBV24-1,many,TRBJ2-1,ATSDFPQQGNEQF
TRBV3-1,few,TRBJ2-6,ASSQEGGGANVLT
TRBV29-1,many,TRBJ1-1,SAVWNTEAF
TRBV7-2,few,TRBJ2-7,ASSLAAGGHEQY
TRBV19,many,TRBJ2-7,ASSSSGGPYEQY
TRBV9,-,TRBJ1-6,ASSVGLGGNSPLH
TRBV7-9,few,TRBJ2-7,ASSLDSGRGLSYEQY
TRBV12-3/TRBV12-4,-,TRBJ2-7,TCSSHGTSGGLPPYEQY
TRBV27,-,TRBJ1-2,ASRQTGMFYGYT
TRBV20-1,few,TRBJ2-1,SARVLAGGPVSEQF
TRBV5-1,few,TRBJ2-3,ATTTGGPTDTQY
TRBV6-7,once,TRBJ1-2,ASSYSTRTAYGYT
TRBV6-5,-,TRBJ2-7,ASSYSMTGTYEQY
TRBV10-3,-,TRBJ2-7,AIRPGQAYEQY
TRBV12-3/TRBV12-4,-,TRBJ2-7,ASSQSKVSYEQY
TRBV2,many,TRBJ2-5,ASRFGLAGPQETQY
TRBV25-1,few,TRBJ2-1,ASSEDRSGGALNEQF